This T cell receptor (beta chain) is from a study of cytomegalovirus exposure and HLA in healthy donors. Turning to the study itself: Of the donors genotyped, several hundred in all, around 76% fell in the Caucasian-associated ancestry cluster. Study observations and caveats: Sequencing had likely introduced a cluster of highly shared sequence variants as an artifact.

The CDR3 has 14 amino acids. Trimming removed 5 bases at V and 2 bases at J, with 12 bases between. Per the germline V gene, CDR1 is SNHLY and CDR2 is FYNNEI. The PCR employed 60 Vbeta primers together with 13 Jbeta primers. TCRdb's copy holds only in-frame clones and misses some; the assay was immunoSEQ multiplex PCR. The table has around 72,000 clones, 50% to 80% seen once. Participants comprised healthy donors of bone marrow. This clone has only a few counts. Its antigen is not identified. Sample: PBMCs. The chain has TRBV2 and TRBJ1-2, with D possibly TRBD1 on 5 matching bases. This receptor was taken from a man between 35 and 55 years old in good health and CMV-seropositive. The chain's CDR3 is CASSTPDKNYGYTF. In DNA, the CDR3 is TGTGCCAGCAGTACTCCGGACAAGAACTATGGCTACACCTTC.